This T cell receptor (beta chain) was profiled in a study of blood T cell repertoires in COVID-19. Looked up from germline, CDR1 is MGHRA and CDR2 is YSYEKL. Trimming removed 5 bases at V and 0 bases at J, with 13 bases between. The CDR3 contains 15 residues. Sequencing was performed with immunoSEQ multiplex PCR; in TCRdb, only in-frame clones are kept and a portion is missing. The profile shows some 150,000 clones, around nine tenths of them singletons. The receptor's source is a woman aged 50 to 60 with active or convalescent COVID-19. What was sequenced was peripheral blood. The chain joins TRBV4-1 to TRBJ1-1; a weak D match, TRBD1 (6 bases). The CDR3 sequence is CASSERDTMNTEAFF. CDR3 DNA: TGCGCCAGCAGCGAACGGGACACTATGAACACTGAAGCTTTCTTT.